These 21 T cell receptor beta chains share one sample of origin, sequenced in a study of metastatic and nonmetastatic thyroid tumors (dated by TCRdb to the early 2020s). Library creation used PCR. The sequencer was an Illumina HiSeq 4000. The public reads were quality trimmed at Q25 with fastp and then assembled into clones with MiXCR by TCRdb, keeping productive beta chains. The sample data list roughly 16,000 clones, and around 14% of these were observed just once. The top ten clonotypes cover 15% to 20% of the sample. None of the patients had been given any treatment before thyroid surgery. Sequenced sample: blood. The source of these receptors is a female donor with papillary thyroid cancer or a benign thyroid nodule (not recorded which). Some clones in this sample may be carry-over from other donors' samples.

The chain uses TRBV11-2 and TRBJ2-7, with 7 positions matching TRBD2. With V trimmed by 1 base and J by 6 bases, 21 bases remained unmatched. The germline V gene encodes CDR1 SGHAT and CDR2 FQNNGV. The CDR3 extends over 19 amino acids. CDR3 in amino acids: CASSLGPLSTTSVRCEQYF. CDR3 bases: TGTGCCAGCAGCTTAGGACCCCTTAGCACCACTAGCGTCCGTTGCGAGCAGTACTTC.

This clone was seen a handful of times. It may be a read error: a sequence one base away is much more abundant. The J gene is TRBJ2-7, the V gene TRBV19; the D gene is possibly TRBD1 (5 bases). The V end lost 6 bases, the J end lost 7 bases, and 22 bases lay between the germline ends. CDR1 and CDR2 (germline): LNHDA, SQIVND (reference sequence). The CDR3 totals 15 residues. CDR3 protein: CASSSGSRWGGEQYF. The CDR3 region has the DNA TGTGCCAGTAGCTCAGGGTCCCGCTGGGGTGGAGAGCAGTACTTC.

This clone was counted ten times or more. V and J are TRBV9 and TRBJ2-3; D is ambiguous. This CDR3 is built from 14 residues. The V and J ends lost 0 bases and 6 bases respectively, with 11 bases between them. Per germline, CDR1 SGDLS and CDR2 YYNGEE. CDR3 in amino acids: CASSVGAAGDTQYF. The CDR3 nucleotides read TGTGCCAGCAGCGTAGGTGCGGCCGGCGATACGCAGTATTTT.

This clone was counted ten times or more. This rearrangement joins TRBV10-3 to TRBJ1-5; D is ambiguous. Trimming pared 2 bases from V and 5 bases from J, leaving 13 bases between. The CDR3 is made up of 15 amino acids. CDR1 is ENHRY and CDR2 is SYGVKD in the germline V gene. For the CDR3, the DNA is TGTGCCATCAGTGAGGCACGGGGAATGGATCAGCCCCAGCATTTT. Its protein is CAISEARGMDQPQHF.

This clone appeared many times. The V call is TRBV6-1, the J call TRBJ1-5; 7 positions agree with TRBD1. This CDR3 comprises 16 residues. The J segment lost 4 bases and the V segment lost 6 bases, leaving 12 bases of the junction unmatched. The V gene's germline CDR1 is MNHNS and CDR2 SASEGT. The CDR3 is CASSRPTGSGNQPQHF. CDR3 coding DNA: TGTGCCAGCAGCCGACCGACAGGGTCAGGGAATCAGCCCCAGCATTTT.

This clone occurred many times. The chain links TRBV4-2 to TRBJ1-5; possible D gene TRBD1, 5 bases. V was shortened by 0 bases and J by 4 bases, with 7 bases between the two germline ends. The CDR3 is 14 amino acids. The germline CDR1 and CDR2 sequences are LGHNA and YNFKEQ. DNA of the CDR3: TGTGCCAGCAGCCAAGATCAGGGTAATCAGCCCCAGCATTTT. Translating gives CASSQDQGNQPQHF.

This clone is deemed medium-sized. This CDR3 is CASRPTGKEQFF. The CDR3 nucleotides read TGTGCCAGCAGACCGACAGGGAAGGAGCAGTTCTTC. V usage is TRBV28 and J usage is TRBJ2-1, with 7 positions matching TRBD1. This CDR3 has 12 amino acids. The germline gives CDR1 MDHEN, CDR2 SYDVKM. V lost 6 bases and J lost 10; bases outside the gene matches: 6.

The chain carries TRBV20-1 and TRBJ2-2, with 8 bases lining up with TRBD2. Losses at the gene ends were 0 bases for V and 1 base for J; bases not matched to a gene: 10. Germline CDR1 reads DFQATT; CDR2 reads SNEGSKA (reference sequence). This CDR3 contains 18 residues. DNA for the CDR3: TGCAGTGCTAGAGATGGTAGCGGGAAGGGAATGAACACCGGGGAGCTGTTTTTT. Residues: CSARDGSGKGMNTGELFF.

By proportion, this clone is medium-sized. The chain joins TRBV19 to TRBJ2-7; D remains ambiguous. CDR1 and CDR2 (germline): LNHDA, SQIVND (reference sequence). The CDR3 has 13 amino acids. Trimming stripped 5 bases from V and 3 bases from J, with 11 bases between. CDR3 loop: CASSGDAGYEQYF. The CDR3 DNA is TGTGCCAGTAGTGGCGATGCCGGCTACGAGCAGTACTTC.

On this clone itself: A read error may be the cause here, since a much bigger clone is one base away. The chain couples TRBV7-2 to TRBJ1-2, with 7 bases identical to TRBD1. Germline lookup yields CDR1 SGHTA and CDR2 FQGNSA. The trim removed 8 bases at V and 0 bases at J, leaving 9 bases unmatched. CDR3 length: 15 amino acids. Here the CDR3 DNA reads TGTGCCAGCGGCCCACAGGGGACATCTAACTATGGCTACACCTTC. It is translated as CASGPQGTSNYGYTF.

The sample holds a few counts of this clone. The CDR3 sequence: CAWSWTGSGYGYTF. The DNA of the CDR3 is TGTGCCTGGAGCTGGACAGGGAGCGGCTATGGCTACACCTTC. The rearrangement links TRBV30 to TRBJ1-2, with 8 bases matching TRBD1. The ends lost 3 bases at V and 4 bases at J; junction bases unmatched: 7. Germline CDR1 GTSNPN, CDR2 SVGIG (reference sequence). This CDR3 is built from 14 residues.

This clone was observed a handful of times. A much bigger clone sits one base away, suggesting this may be a read error. The V gene is TRBV4-2, the J gene TRBJ2-3, with D possibly matching TRBD2 (5 bases). This CDR3 is 15 amino acids long. Germline assignment: CDR1 LGHNA and CDR2 YNFKEQ. For the CDR3, the DNA is TGTGCCAACAGCTATAGAGCGGATACGGCAGATACGCAGTATTTT. Translation gives CANSYRADTADTQYF.

The rearrangement joins TRBV24-1 to TRBJ1-3, with D possibly TRBD1 on 5 matching bases. Deletions cut 3 bases from V and 6 bases from J, with 11 bases between. The CDR3 loop spans 14 amino acids. The germline CDR1 and CDR2 sequences are KGHDR and SFDVKD. CDR3 coding DNA: TGTGCCACCAGTGATGGGGACGCCCCAAACACCATATATTTT. It specifies CATSDGDAPNTIYF.

At least ten counts were recorded for this clone. The chain is built from TRBV14 and TRBJ1-6; 9 positions match TRBD1. Per germline, CDR1 SGHDN and CDR2 FVKESK. The CDR3 spans 16 residues. V was pared by 3 bases and J by 10 bases, with 10 bases of the junction left unmatched. The CDR3 DNA reads TGTGCCAGCAGCCAGGATCGGACAGGGGTAGGGTCACCCCTCCACTTT. Its protein is CASSQDRTGVGSPLHF.

This clone was counted at least ten times. The V gene is TRBV4-2, the J gene TRBJ2-7; 8 bases are a match to TRBD1. The V gene's germline CDR1 is LGHNA and CDR2 YNFKEQ. The CDR3 contains 16 residues. V gave up 2 bases and J gave up 5 bases; unmatched junction bases: 11. The CDR3 nucleotides read TGTGCCAGCAGCCAACTTCGGACATCAGGGGGCCACGAGCAGTACTTC. Amino acids: CASSQLRTSGGHEQYF.

Judged by abundance, this clone is medium-sized. This sample also contains other DNA sequences that code for the same CDR3. The chain recombines TRBV10-1 with TRBJ2-3; 7 nucleotides match TRBD2. The CDR3 extends over 15 amino acids. J was trimmed by 1 base and V by 4 bases; bases with no gene match: 5. Germline CDR1 is WNHNN and CDR2 is SYGVQD (reference sequence). CDR3 DNA sequence: TGCGCCAGCAGTGGCCTAGCGGACCGCACAGATACGCAGTATTTT. Its translation is CASSGLADRTDTQYF.

This clone was seen ten or more times. The rearrangement uses TRBV7-9 and TRBJ1-4; a possible D gene is TRBD1 (5 bases). The V end lost 3 bases, the J end lost 8 bases, and 13 bases lay between the germline ends. The germline V gene has CDR1 SEHNR and CDR2 FQNEAQ (reference sequence). The length of the CDR3 is 14 residues. CDR3 DNA sequence: TGTGCCAGCAGCTTGAATCAGGGAAGGGAAAAACTGTTTTTT. Its protein product is CASSLNQGREKLFF.

This clone came up many times. This may be a read error, as it is one base from a much larger clone. The chain carries TRBV28 and TRBJ2-7; no reliable D call. The CDR3 is made up of 13 amino acids. Trimming shortened V by 2 bases and J by 3 bases, and 8 bases separated the two germline ends. Germline loops: CDR1 MDHEN, CDR2 SYDVKM. The DNA for the CDR3 is TGTGCCAGCAGTTTACGGGCAGGCTACGAGCAGTACTTC. This codes for CASSLRAGYEQYF.

This clone appeared many times. The chain joins TRBV12-3 or TRBV12-4 to TRBJ1-5; weak D call: TRBD1 (5 bases). The CDR3 contains 14 residues. Trimming stripped 6 bases from V and 1 base from J, with 10 bases between. This CDR3 reads CASSPEGSNQPQHF. The CDR3 nucleotides are TGTGCCAGCAGCCCTGAGGGGAGCAATCAGCCCCAGCATTTT.

There are many counts of this clone. The gene calls are TRBV30 and TRBJ1-2, with 7 bases fitting TRBD1. CDR3 size: 13 residues. Trimming took 6 bases from V and 8 from J; bases not matched to a gene: 12. Germline assignment: CDR1 GTSNPN and CDR2 SVGIG (reference sequence). The CDR3 DNA reads as TGTGCCTGCCCCCGACCAGGGGGGCTGGGCTACACCTTC. This gives the protein CACPRPGGLGYTF.

This clone was counted at least ten times. The V and J genes are TRBV5-1 and TRBJ1-1; D is unresolved. This CDR3 has 12 residues. CDR1 and CDR2 from the germline V gene are SGHRS and YFSETQ. Trimming removed 0 bases from V and 3 bases from J, with 3 bases in between. CDR3 bases: TGCGCCAGCAGCTTGGATGACACTGAAGCTTTCTTT. Translating gives CASSLDDTEAFF.